Listed below are T cell receptor beta chains from one sample, sequenced in a study of T cells after yellow fever vaccination. MiXCR, run by TCRdb on the 5' RACE reads, gives a single entry per CDR3 protein. The data contain some 390,000 distinct CDR3 sequences, about 19% of them singletons. The material was PBMCs, obtained before the yellow fever booster vaccination. These receptors were obtained from a man younger than 30 who received the YFV17D yellow fever vaccine. CDR3s include the opening cysteine and the closing phenylalanine or tryptophan. The order of the fields is V gene, clone size, D gene, J gene, CDR3 DNA, CDR3 protein. A D gene is named only where the DNA matches it firmly. Clone size is not always given. Where it is, it says once, few, many or a class for expanded clones.

>TRBV5-4|NA|TRBD1|TRBJ1-4
TGTGCCAGCAGCTCCGACAGGGGGCGGCGGAATGAAAAACTGTTTTTT
CASSSDRGRRNEKLFF
>TRBV12-3/TRBV12-4|NA|NA|TRBJ2-1
TGTGCCAGCAGTTTTGGTTGGGGTAATGAGCAGTTCTTC
CASSFGWGNEQFF
>TRBV12-3/TRBV12-4|NA|NA|TRBJ1-2
TGTGCCAGCAGTTTGGGGCAGGCTGGGGACTATGGCTACACCTTC
CASSLGQAGDYGYTF
>TRBV15|NA|TRBD1|TRBJ1-6
TGTGCCACCAGCGGATTCGACAGGGGGGGTTCACCCCTCCACTTT
CATSGFDRGGSPLHF
>TRBV6-2/TRBV6-3|NA|NA|TRBJ2-3
TGTGCCAGCAGTTACGTGTACCTGCAGTATTTT
CASSYVYLQYF
>TRBV6-2/TRBV6-3|NA|NA|TRBJ2-3
TGTGCCACCTCGGGGTACGGCACAGATACGCAGTATTTT
CATSGYGTDTQYF
>TRBV20-1|NA|NA|TRBJ1-1
TGCAGTGCTAGAGATGCCTCTTTCTTT
CSARDASFF
>TRBV7-3|few|NA|TRBJ2-3
TGTGCCAGCAGCCGAAGAGGAGATACGCAGTATTTT
CASSRRGDTQYF
>TRBV6-5|NA|TRBD2|TRBJ2-5
TGTGCCAGCACCCCGTCGGGGGGGCAAGAGACCCAGTACTTC
CASTPSGGQETQYF
>TRBV7-3|NA|NA|TRBJ2-5
TGTGCCAGCAGCTTAGGCAGCAACTCAGAGACCCAGTACTTC
CASSLGSNSETQYF
>TRBV28|NA|NA|TRBJ2-2
TGTGCCAGCAGTCCAATCGACAGATCGAACACCGGGGAGCTGTTTTTT
CASSPIDRSNTGELFF
>TRBV7-2|NA|NA|TRBJ1-3
TGTGCCAGCACTCCGGGGCATGGAAACACCATATATTTT
CASTPGHGNTIYF
>TRBV4-3|few|NA|TRBJ2-2
TGCGCCAGCAGCCAAGTGCACCGGACAGCCCACACCGGGGAGCTGTTTTTT
CASSQVHRTAHTGELFF
>TRBV30|few|NA|TRBJ2-7
TGTGCCTGGAGTCTAGAGGGAGAGGGCGAGCAGTACTTC
CAWSLEGEGEQYF
>TRBV7-9|NA|NA|TRBJ1-1
TGTGCCAGCAGCTTAGTCTGGACAATGAACACTGAAGCTTTCTTT
CASSLVWTMNTEAFF
>TRBV6-5|NA|TRBD2|TRBJ2-3
TGTGCCAGCAGTTACTCGATTGCGGGGGAAGGAGATACGCAGTATTTT
CASSYSIAGEGDTQYF
>TRBV6-6|NA|TRBD1|TRBJ2-1
TGTGCCAGCAGTTTCCTCCCGGGACAGGGCTACAATGAGCAGTTCTTC
CASSFLPGQGYNEQFF
>TRBV7-2|few|NA|TRBJ2-1
TGTGCCAGCAGCTGGGACCTTCAGGTAGAGCAGTTCTTC
CASSWDLQVEQFF
>TRBV3-1|NA|NA|TRBJ1-4
TGTGCCAGCAGCCAAGGGCGTGGTTGGTTGGAAAAACTGTTTTTT
CASSQGRGWLEKLFF
>TRBV28|NA|NA|TRBJ1-2
TGTGCCAGCAGTTTAACCGCGCAAATTGGCTACACCTTC
CASSLTAQIGYTF
>TRBV5-5|NA|NA|TRBJ2-7
TGTGCCAGCAGCTTGGAATGGGACGAGCAGTACTTC
CASSLEWDEQYF
>TRBV27|NA|NA|TRBJ1-2
TGTGCCAGCAGTTTATCGCGGACAGTTGGCTACACCTTC
CASSLSRTVGYTF
>TRBV5-6|NA|NA|TRBJ2-4
TGTGCCAGCTTGGGGTGGCGGGGAGCCCCGCAGGACATTCAGTACTTC
CASLGWRGAPQDIQYF
>TRBV20-1|NA|TRBD2|TRBJ2-1
TGCAGTGCTAGAGGCGGGGGGGCTTTCAATGAGCAGTTCTTC
CSARGGGAFNEQFF
>TRBV5-8|many|NA|TRBJ2-3
TGTGCCAGCAGCTTGGGGTATTCCGGGGTGGCGGATACGCAGTATTTT
CASSLGYSGVADTQYF
>TRBV7-9|NA|TRBD1|TRBJ1-1
TGTGCCAGCAGCTTAGCACCAGGGGGCCGGACTGAAGCTTTCTTT
CASSLAPGGRTEAFF
>TRBV5-1|NA|NA|TRBJ1-4
TGCGCCAGCAGCGAAACGCACGATGAAAAACTGTTTTTT
CASSETHDEKLFF
>TRBV20-1|NA|TRBD1|TRBJ1-6
TGCAGTGCTAGGGGACAGGCTAGCTCCTATAATTCACCCCTCCACTTT
CSARGQASSYNSPLHF
>TRBV7-2|few|NA|TRBJ2-5
TGTGCCAGCAGCTTTTTTGGGACCCAGTACTTC
CASSFFGTQYF
>TRBV4-3|many|NA|TRBJ2-3
TGCGCCAGCAGCCAGTCCGGGACGGCAAGCACAGATACGCAGTATTTT
CASSQSGTASTDTQYF
>TRBV24-1|NA|TRBD1|TRBJ2-5
TGTGCCACCAGTGACAATCTCAGGGGGGAGACCCAGTACTTC
CATSDNLRGETQYF
>TRBV4-1|few|NA|TRBJ1-4
TGCGCCAGCAGCCAACGGGTCCCCGGGAGTGCAACTAATGAAAAACTGTTTTTT
CASSQRVPGSATNEKLFF
>TRBV6-5|NA|NA|TRBJ1-1
TGTGCCAGCAGTTACTCGGCGCGGCTGAACACTGAAGCTTTCTTT
CASSYSARLNTEAFF
>TRBV10-3|few|TRBD1|TRBJ1-1
TGTGCCATCGGCCCGGGGACAGGGAATTTCCCTGAAGCTTTCTTT
CAIGPGTGNFPEAFF
>TRBV18|NA|NA|TRBJ1-4
TGTGCCAGCTCACGCCCGGACAGAAATAATGAAAAACTGTTTTTT
CASSRPDRNNEKLFF
>TRBV6-5|NA|NA|TRBJ1-3
TGTGCCAGCAGTCGTCTGGCGGGAACTGGAAACACCATATATTTT
CASSRLAGTGNTIYF
>TRBV2|NA|NA|TRBJ2-1
TGTGCCAGCTTTGGGGGTACAGGGTTGGATGAGCAGTTCTTC
CASFGGTGLDEQFF
>TRBV6-2/TRBV6-3|few|NA|TRBJ1-2
TGTGCCAGCAAAGGCCGAGCGGACAGCCTCCCCTATGGCTACACCTTC
CASKGRADSLPYGYTF
>TRBV7-2|many|TRBD1|TRBJ2-1
TGTGCCAGCAGCCCCACAGGGGTTCCGTTCTTC
CASSPTGVPFF
>TRBV28|few|NA|TRBJ1-2
TGTGCCAGCAGTTTAATGGCTTATGGCTACACCTTC
CASSLMAYGYTF
>TRBV10-3|few|NA|TRBJ1-1
TGTGCCATCAGGGCACAGGCAATGAACACTGAAGCTTTCTTT
CAIRAQAMNTEAFF
>TRBV5-1|many|TRBD2|TRBJ2-3
TGCGCCAGCAGCTTGGTCCCGAGCGGGGGCCTCACAGATACGCAGTATTTT
CASSLVPSGGLTDTQYF
>TRBV9|NA|NA|TRBJ2-5
TGTGCCAGCAGCGTAGGATCTAGCGCGGGTAGGGAGACCCAGTACTTC
CASSVGSSAGRETQYF